This T cell receptor beta chain was observed in a study of long-term antiretroviral therapy in people with HIV. Researchers ran immunoSEQ v3.0 at survey level. Samples were sequenced targeting roughly 40,000-50,000 T-cell genomes each. Only in-frame clones appear in the TCRdb table, and some are missing; sequencing was by immunoSEQ multiplex PCR. Of 45,000 or so clones in the sample, 90% to 95% are singletons; the top ten hold around 2.7%. Remarks on this clone: Antigen specificity is unknown.

Whole-study results and caveats: Repertoires with HIV possessed tighter CDR3 length spans than those of controls.

Each contributor possessed a minimum of one pre-ART and a minimum of two post-ART PBMC samples. DNA was extracted from about 1-10 million thawed cryopreserved PBMC. V shed 6 bases and J shed 10 bases, with 19 bases lying between them. The CDR3 contains 15 residues. Germline V gene lookup returns CDR1 MDHEN and CDR2 SYDVKM. This receptor was obtained from a woman aged 45-65 years with HIV. V usage is TRBV28 and J usage is TRBJ1-6, with D perhaps TRBD1 (6 bases). The sample here was unsorted PBMCs, taken 3.7 years after starting antiretroviral therapy. The DNA of the CDR3 is TGTGCCAGCAGACCAGGGGCAGGGGTTTCATCACCCCTCCACTTT. Translated: CASRPGAGVSSPLHF. Together with reference TRBV28 and TRBJ1-6, the CDR3 gives the full variable domain: DVKVTQSSRYLVKRTGEKVFLECVQDMDHENMFWYRQDPGLGLRLIYFSYDVKMKEKGDIPEGYSVSREKKERFSLILESASTNQTSMYLCASRPGAGVSSPLHFGNGTRLTVT.